The clone carrying this T cell receptor beta chain has more than one count but fewer than ten. Antigen unknown. The V gene end was trimmed by 2 bases and the J gene end by 2 bases; junction bases not matched to a gene: 13. The CDR3 covers 18 residues. Germline lookup yields CDR1 SGHRS and CDR2 YFSETQ. Peripheral blood genomic DNA, not sorted cells or RNA, was the template. This sample stems from a study of T cell repertoires in aging, cancer and after chemotherapy. Looking at the study overall: Donors were grouped into six age bands spanning 30 or younger through 70 or older.

Study-wide results and caveats: In cancer patients, declining TCR diversity with age involved lost richness and lost evenness. In each cancer cohort, median generation probability increased across chemotherapy, suggesting thymic output rebounded. Untreated cancer patients had significantly lower blood TCR diversity than age-matched healthy donors.

Rearranged V-D-J TRB sequences were amplified with a mixed TRB-A/B primer pool. TCRdb re-called the multiplex PCR reads with MiXCR, one entry per CDR3 protein. Here the sample spans more than 2,500 distinct CDR3 sequences, approximately 23% being singletons. This receptor was identified in a human donor with a solid tumor. Material: blood. The chain employs TRBV5-1 and TRBJ2-7; the match to TRBD1 covers 10 bases. The CDR3 DNA reads as TGCGCCAGCAGCTTTCGGGGGGGAACCGGGACAGGGGCCTACGAGCAGTACTTC. Its translation: CASSFRGGTGTGAYEQYF.